Listed here is a single T cell receptor (beta chain). These data originate in a study of shared clonotypes between healthy human individuals. TCRdb's table, derived via immunoSEQ multiplex PCR, lists solely in-frame clones and lacks some. This table has some 470,000 clones, 76% appearing once. Trimming removed 2 bases from V and 2 bases from J; junction bases left unmatched: 4. CDR1 and CDR2 from the germline V gene are SGHDT and YYEEEE. The CDR3 is made up of 16 amino acids. The chain is built from TRBV5-6 and TRBJ2-2; 9 bases fit TRBD2. Input material: PBMCs. This clonotype originated in a woman aged 40 to 50 in good health. Some clones in this sample may be carry-over from other donors' samples. The CDR3 DNA is TGTGCCAGCAGCTTCCCTAGCGGGGACAACACCGGGGAGCTGTTTTTT. As protein: CASSFPSGDNTGELFF. The full variable domain, rest sourced from reference TRBV5-6 and TRBJ2-2, is DAGVTQSPTHLIKTRGQQVTLRCSPKSGHDTVSWYQQALGQGPQFIFQYYEEEERQRGNFPDRFSGHQFPNYSSELNVNALLLGDSALYLCASSFPSGDNTGELFFGEGSRLTVL.